One and the same sample provided the 27 T cell receptor beta chains below, sequenced in a study of T cells after yellow fever vaccination. MiXCR, applied by TCRdb to the 5' RACE reads, yields one record per CDR3 protein. The table has over 150,000 distinct CDR3 sequences, approximately 6.2% seen once. Sequencing used CD4+ T cells sorted from PBMCs, obtained on the day of the first yellow fever vaccination. Receptor source: a man aged 18-30 years who received the YFV17D yellow fever vaccine.

This clonotype has ten or more counts. The chain combines TRBV5-5 with TRBJ2-1, with 10 nucleotides matching TRBD2. J was trimmed by 8 bases and V by 1 base; bases with no gene match: 6. Germline lookup yields CDR1 SGHKS and CDR2 YYEKEE (reference sequence). CDR3 length equals 15 residues. The CDR3 loop is CASSLLLAGLDEQFF. In DNA form, the CDR3 reads TGTGCCAGCAGCTTGTTACTAGCGGGGTTGGATGAGCAGTTCTTC.

The V call is TRBV7-2, the J call TRBJ2-1; 8 bases are shared with TRBD1. J was trimmed by 3 bases and V by 7 bases; bases with no gene match: 8. Germline assignment: CDR1 SGHTA and CDR2 FQGNSA. This CDR3 region has 15 residues. The CDR3 loop is CASTRDRGGYNEQFF. As DNA, the CDR3 is TGTGCCAGCACTAGAGACAGGGGAGGCTACAATGAGCAGTTCTTC.

The rearrangement joins TRBV19 to TRBJ2-3; TRBD2 agrees at 12 bases. The length of the CDR3 is 13 residues. CDR1 LNHDA and CDR2 SQIVND come from the germline V gene (reference sequence). After removal of 6 bases from V and 6 bases from J, the junction contained 1 base not matched to a gene. Here the CDR3 reads CASRTSGGDTQYF. DNA of the CDR3: TGTGCCAGTAGGACTAGCGGGGGTGATACGCAGTATTTT. Drawing the rest from reference TRBV19 and TRBJ2-3, the complete variable domain is DGGITQSPKYLFRKEGQNVTLSCEQNLNHDAMYWYRQDPGQGLRLIYYSQIVNDFQKGDIAEGYSVSREKKESFPLTVTSAQKNPTAFYLCASRTSGGDTQYFGPGTRLTVL.

This clonotype was picked up many times. The gene calls are TRBV6-1 and TRBJ2-2; D is unclear. Germline loops: CDR1 MNHNS, CDR2 SASEGT. This CDR3 has 16 residues. Trimming cost V 5 bases and J 4 bases, with 17 bases left between them. The CDR3 protein is CASSLIGRKRTGELFF. The CDR3 DNA reads TGTGCCAGCAGTCTCATCGGACGGAAGCGCACCGGGGAGCTGTTTTTT.

This clonotype was observed at least ten times. This chain connects TRBV7-3 to TRBJ2-3, with TRBD2 matching over 8 bases. Germline V lookup: CDR1 SGHTA, CDR2 FQGTGA. The V segment lost 4 bases and the J segment 7 bases; nucleotides outside the gene matches: 10. This CDR3 region has 15 residues. In DNA, the CDR3 is TGTGCCAGCAGCTCGTCCTCGGGGGGGCCGAATACGCAGTATTTT. Its translation is CASSSSSGGPNTQYF.

This clonotype appeared a few times. The chain links TRBV5-1 to TRBJ1-6; D possibly corresponds to TRBD1 (6 bases). V was shortened by 1 base and J by 7 bases, with 9 bases between the two germline ends. The CDR3 extends over 14 amino acids. Germline V gives CDR1 SGHRS, CDR2 YFSETQ. The CDR3 nucleotides read TGCGCCAGCAGCTTGCAGGGGCAAAATTCACCCCTCCACTTT. This gives the protein CASSLQGQNSPLHF. Drawing the rest from reference TRBV5-1 and TRBJ1-6, the complete variable domain is KAGVTQTPRYLIKTRGQQVTLSCSPISGHRSVSWYQQTPGQGLQFLFEYFSETQRNKGNFPGRFSGRQFSNSRSEMNVSTLELGDSALYLCASSLQGQNSPLHFGNGTRLTVT.

This clonotype was seen ten or more times. The gene calls are TRBV20-1 and TRBJ2-7; D perhaps matches TRBD1 (6 bases). This CDR3 contains 12 residues. Trimming cost V 8 bases and J 0 bases, with 11 bases left between them. Germline V lookup: CDR1 DFQATT, CDR2 SNEGSKA (reference sequence). CDR3 DNA: TGCAGTACAGGGAGTGCCTCCTACGAGCAGTACTTC. This encodes CSTGSASYEQYF.

The table lists this clonotype with a few counts. V usage is TRBV6-5 and J usage is TRBJ1-5; D is uncertain. V lost 0 bases and J 6 bases, leaving 9 bases between the germline ends. Germline values: CDR1 MNHEY, CDR2 SVGAGI. CDR3 length equals 14 residues. CDR3 sequence reads: CASSYSAGSQPQHF. The CDR3 DNA sequence: TGTGCCAGCAGTTACTCGGCAGGAAGTCAGCCCCAGCATTTT.

This clonotype was picked up many times. This chain uses TRBV4-3 with TRBJ2-1, with a tentative D call TRBD2 (6 bases). V was clipped by 0 bases and J by 9 bases, with 12 bases between them. The germline V gene has CDR1 LGHNA and CDR2 YSLEER. The CDR3 consists of 14 residues. CDR3: CASSQDKRAGEQFF. The DNA of the CDR3 is TGCGCCAGCAGCCAAGATAAGCGAGCGGGTGAGCAGTTCTTC.

This clonotype has just a few counts. The gene calls are TRBV14 and TRBJ2-5; no firm D call. Trimming stripped 3 bases from V and 7 bases from J, with 6 bases between. In germline, CDR1 is SGHDN, CDR2 FVKESK. CDR3 length: 11 amino acids. The CDR3 sequence is CASSHKGTQYF. CDR3 coding DNA: TGTGCCAGCAGCCACAAGGGGACCCAGTACTTC.

This clonotype was counted many times. V usage is TRBV7-6 and J usage is TRBJ2-1; the match to TRBD2 covers 8 bases. Losses at the gene ends were 4 bases for V and 2 bases for J; bases not matched to a gene: 4. The germline V gene encodes CDR1 SGHVS and CDR2 FNYEAQ. This CDR3 has 15 amino acids. DNA of the CDR3: TGTGCCAGCAGCTACGGGGGGGCCGCCTACAATGAGCAGTTCTTC. Translation gives CASSYGGAAYNEQFF.

This clonotype was detected only a few times. The rearrangement links TRBV4-3 to TRBJ1-5; 9 bases are shared with TRBD1. CDR1 and CDR2 (germline): LGHNA, YSLEER. The CDR3 spans 17 residues. V lost 6 bases, J lost 1 base, and 10 bases stayed unmatched. DNA for the CDR3: TGCGCCAGCAGTCGGACAGGGGTAAGAGAAAGCAATCAGCCCCAGCATTTT. Encoded protein: CASSRTGVRESNQPQHF.

The chain carries TRBV11-2 and TRBJ2-3; 15 bases align to TRBD2. Germline CDR1 is SGHAT and CDR2 is FQNNGV. The V and J ends lost 5 bases and 3 bases, in that order; junction bases with no gene match: 6. The CDR3 sequence is 17 residues long. CDR3 sequence reads: CASSVSGTSGGTDTQYF. DNA of the CDR3: TGTGCCAGCAGCGTCTCCGGGACTAGCGGGGGGACAGATACGCAGTATTTT.

DNA for the CDR3: TGCGCCAGCAGCTCAGGGGTGGAACTTTCACCCCTCCACTTT. It specifies CASSSGVELSPLHF. The chain has TRBV5-1 and TRBJ1-6; maybe TRBD1 (6 bases). The germline V gene encodes CDR1 SGHRS and CDR2 YFSETQ. The CDR3 is 14 amino acids. V lost 3 bases and J lost 9, with 13 bases in between. Looking up the rest from reference TRBV5-1 and TRBJ1-6 gives the full variable domain: KAGVTQTPRYLIKTRGQQVTLSCSPISGHRSVSWYQQTPGQGLQFLFEYFSETQRNKGNFPGRFSGRQFSNSRSEMNVSTLELGDSALYLCASSSGVELSPLHFGNGTRLTVT.

This clonotype was observed many times. The CDR3 loop reads CASSQVGTEAFF. The CDR3 bases are TGTGCCAGCAGCCAAGTGGGGACTGAAGCTTTCTTT. V and J are TRBV3-1 and TRBJ1-1, with no clear D. CDR3 length: 12 amino acids. V dropped 1 base and J dropped 5 bases, with 5 bases sitting between them. The germline CDR1 and CDR2 sequences are LGHDT and YNNKEL (reference sequence).

V usage is TRBV18 and J usage is TRBJ2-2; the D gene is possibly TRBD1 (6 bases). Deletions cut 6 bases from V and 4 bases from J, with 12 bases between. Germline V gives CDR1 KGHSH, CDR2 LQKENI. This CDR3 is 14 amino acids long. The CDR3 spells CASSQPGVTGELFF. The CDR3, as DNA: TGTGCCAGCTCGCAACCAGGGGTCACCGGGGAGCTGTTTTTT.

Many counts were recorded for this clonotype. This chain links TRBV5-1 with TRBJ2-3, with TRBD1 matching over 9 bases. V dropped 2 bases and J dropped 6; count of bases not matched to a gene: 7. The CDR3 runs 15 residues. Looked up from germline, CDR1 is SGHRS and CDR2 is YFSETQ. The CDR3: CASSFHGQGQDTQYF. Here the CDR3 DNA reads TGCGCCAGCAGCTTTCACGGACAGGGGCAGGATACGCAGTATTTT.

The rearrangement uses TRBV7-3 and TRBJ2-2; 8 bases line up with TRBD2. Germline CDR1 is SGHTA and CDR2 is FQGTGA. The junction had 12 bases not matched to a gene; V was cut back by 5 bases and J by 1 base. The CDR3 runs 18 residues. The CDR3 spells CASSPRASGGQNTGELFF. The CDR3 DNA reads TGTGCCAGCAGCCCGCGAGCCAGCGGGGGCCAGAACACCGGGGAGCTGTTTTTT.

In this sample, this clonotype turned up many times. The chain is built from TRBV5-1 and TRBJ2-7; D gene unclear. Trimming shortened V by 1 base and J by 0 bases, and 11 bases separated the two germline ends. Looked up from germline, CDR1 is SGHRS and CDR2 is YFSETQ. CDR3 length: 15 amino acids. CDR3 residues: CASSLISASSYEQYF. The CDR3 nucleotides read TGCGCCAGCAGCTTGATCAGCGCCAGCTCCTACGAGCAGTACTTC.

At least ten counts were recorded for this clonotype. The V and J genes are TRBV5-1 and TRBJ2-3, with D maybe TRBD1 (6 bases). The germline V gene has CDR1 SGHRS and CDR2 YFSETQ. There are 14 residues in the CDR3. The V end was cut by 3 bases, the J end by 4 bases, with 12 bases between. As DNA, the CDR3 is TGCGCCAGCAGCTGGATTGACAGGTCAGATACGCAGTATTTT. Protein sequence: CASSWIDRSDTQYF.

In this sample, this clonotype turned up a few times. This rearrangement joins TRBV27 to TRBJ1-6, with D hard to call. CDR1 MNHEY and CDR2 SMNVEV come from the germline V gene (reference sequence). CDR3 size: 15 residues. V was clipped by 3 bases and J by 9 bases, with 15 bases between them. The CDR3 loop reads CASSFSLTAASPLHF. The DNA of the CDR3 is TGTGCCAGCAGTTTTTCCCTCACGGCAGCTTCACCCCTCCACTTT.

A few counts support this clonotype. The V call is TRBV24-1, the J call TRBJ2-3, with D hard to call. The germline V gene has CDR1 KGHDR and CDR2 SFDVKD. Trimming left V 1 base short and J 0 bases short, with 7 bases between. The CDR3 length is 15 residues. As DNA, the CDR3 is TGTGCCACCAGTGATTTTCGCGTCAGCACAGATACGCAGTATTTT. Encoded protein: CATSDFRVSTDTQYF.

This clonotype was detected only a few times. The chain uses TRBV10-3 and TRBJ1-4; 7 nucleotides line up with TRBD1. Germline trimming cut 0 bases from V and 0 bases from J; bases unmatched to any gene: 16. This CDR3 has 21 amino acids. Germline V gives CDR1 ENHRY, CDR2 SYGVKD. CDR3 DNA: TGTGCCATCAGTGAGTCGATAGGTGAAGGGGGCCTCTGGGCAACTAATGAAAAACTGTTTTTT. This gives the protein CAISESIGEGGLWATNEKLFF.

A few counts support this clonotype. The chain has TRBV4-3 and TRBJ2-2, with 8 bases matching TRBD1. The length of the CDR3 is 16 residues. Germline CDR1 reads LGHNA; CDR2 reads YSLEER. Losses at the gene ends were 0 bases for V and 0 bases for J; bases not matched to a gene: 0. The CDR3 loop is CASSQEGQANTGELFF. CDR3 coding DNA: TGCGCCAGCAGCCAAGAGGGACAGGCGAACACCGGGGAGCTGTTTTTT.

The chain is built from TRBV20-1 and TRBJ2-7, with D unresolved. This CDR3 is built from 12 residues. Trimming shortened V by 5 bases and J by 3 bases, and 11 bases separated the two germline ends. Per germline, CDR1 DFQATT and CDR2 SNEGSKA (reference sequence). DNA of the CDR3: TGCAGTGCTGGGCCGGCAGGCTACGAGCAGTACTTC. Its translation is CSAGPAGYEQYF.

This clonotype appeared a few times. The genes are TRBV4-1 and TRBJ1-1; TRBD1 might be the D (5 bases). CDR1 and CDR2 (germline): MGHRA, YSYEKL. This CDR3 comprises 14 residues. Trimming left V 3 bases short and J 8 bases short, with 16 bases between. Here the CDR3 DNA reads TGCGCCAGCAGCCAGCCCCAGGGTTTTGCCGAAGCTTTCTTT. It encodes CASSQPQGFAEAFF.

The chain employs TRBV7-2 and TRBJ2-1; TRBD2 might be the D (5 bases). Trimming stripped 7 bases from V and 9 bases from J, with 16 bases between. Germline V lookup: CDR1 SGHTA, CDR2 FQGNSA. CDR3 length equals 13 residues. The CDR3 sequence: CASTDYRGGEQFF. As DNA, the CDR3 is TGTGCCAGCACCGACTACCGGGGTGGTGAGCAGTTCTTC.